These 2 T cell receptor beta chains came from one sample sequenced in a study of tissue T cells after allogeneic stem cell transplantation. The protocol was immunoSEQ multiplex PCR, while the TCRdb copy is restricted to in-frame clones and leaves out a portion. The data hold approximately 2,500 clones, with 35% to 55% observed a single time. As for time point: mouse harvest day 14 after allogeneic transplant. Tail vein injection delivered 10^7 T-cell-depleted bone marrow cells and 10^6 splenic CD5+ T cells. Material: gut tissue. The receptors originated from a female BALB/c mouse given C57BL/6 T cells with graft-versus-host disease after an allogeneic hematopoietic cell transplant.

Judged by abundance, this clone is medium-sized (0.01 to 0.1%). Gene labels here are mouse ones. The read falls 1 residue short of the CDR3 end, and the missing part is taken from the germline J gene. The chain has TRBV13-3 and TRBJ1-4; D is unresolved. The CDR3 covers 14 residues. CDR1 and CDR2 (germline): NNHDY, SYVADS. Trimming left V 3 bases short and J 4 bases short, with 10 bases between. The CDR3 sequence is CASSAGLHNERLFF. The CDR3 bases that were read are TGTGCCAGCAGTGCCGGGCTTCACAACGAAAGATTATTT.

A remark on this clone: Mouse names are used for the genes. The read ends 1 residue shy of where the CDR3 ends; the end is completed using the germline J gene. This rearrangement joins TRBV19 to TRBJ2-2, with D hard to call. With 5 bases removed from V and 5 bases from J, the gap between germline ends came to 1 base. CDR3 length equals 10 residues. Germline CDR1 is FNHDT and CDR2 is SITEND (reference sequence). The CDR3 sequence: CASRTGQLYF. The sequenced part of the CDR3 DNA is TGTGCCAGCAGGACCGGGCAGCTCTAC.